The 21 T cell receptor beta chains listed next were all sequenced from one sample in a study of T-cell memory formation after mild COVID-19. TCRdb passed the 5' RACE reads through MiXCR, listing each CDR3 protein once. The sample holds 200,000 to 250,000 distinct CDR3 sequences, approximately 15% seen once. What was sequenced was PBMCs or a T cell subset sorted from them (not recorded which). The receptors were gathered from an adult woman who had mild COVID-19 (a few samples of this study predate the infection). Cell type and time point are not known.

Note on this clonotype: This may stem from a read error, because a much larger clone lies one nucleotide away. The chain joins TRBV5-1 to TRBJ1-2; unclear D gene. The CDR3 is 13 amino acids. V lost 0 bases to trimming and J lost 0 bases, with 3 bases between them. Per germline, CDR1 SGHRS and CDR2 YFSETQ. This CDR3 is CASSLDTNYGYTF. The CDR3 coding sequence is TGCGCCAGCAGCTTGGACACTAACTATGGCTACACCTTC.

This clonotype was seen a handful of times. The chain carries TRBV24-1 and TRBJ1-5; no clear D. Germline V gene lookup returns CDR1 KGHDR and CDR2 SFDVKD. The V end lost 5 bases, the J end lost 0 bases, and 13 bases lay between the germline ends. This CDR3 comprises 16 residues. CDR3 sequence reads: CATSGGLTDSNQPQHF. In DNA, the CDR3 is TGTGCCACCAGTGGCGGTCTGACGGATAGCAATCAGCCCCAGCATTTT.

This clonotype was seen a few times. Here the CDR3 reads CASSFLGRETQYF. CDR3 nucleotide sequence: TGTGCCAGCAGCTTTCTAGGGAGGGAGACCCAGTACTTC. The rearrangement links TRBV7-2 to TRBJ2-5, with a possible D match to TRBD2 (6 bases). Trimming left V 3 bases short and J 5 bases short, with 10 bases between. This CDR3 spans 13 amino acids. CDR1 is SGHTA, CDR2 FQGNSA, per germline.

The chain has TRBV29-1 and TRBJ2-5; TRBD1 agrees at 7 bases. The ends lost 7 bases at V and 5 bases at J; junction bases unmatched: 7. The CDR3 is 12 amino acids. Germline V gives CDR1 SQVTM, CDR2 ANQGSEA. CDR3 amino acids: CSGRQGVETQYF. The CDR3 DNA is TGCAGCGGACGACAGGGAGTTGAGACCCAGTACTTC.

This clonotype occurred a few times. The chain recombines TRBV15 with TRBJ2-1; D not resolved. Germline V CDR1 and CDR2: LNHNV, YYDKDF (reference sequence). The V end was cut by 4 bases, the J end by 5 bases, with 9 bases between. CDR3 length equals 13 residues. CDR3 region: CATSKGSNNEQFF. In nucleotides, the CDR3 is TGTGCCACCAGCAAGGGCTCGAACAATGAGCAGTTCTTC.

The V gene is TRBV5-8, the J gene TRBJ1-6; D perhaps matches TRBD1 (5 bases). Per the germline V gene, CDR1 is SGHTS and CDR2 is YDEGEE. Between the trimmed V and J ends, which lost 2 bases and 5 bases, there was a span of 8 bases. The CDR3 has 14 residues. The CDR3 loop is CASSFGGDNSPLHF. The DNA for the CDR3 is TGTGCCAGCAGCTTTGGAGGGGATAATTCACCCCTCCACTTT. The full variable domain, with the rest looked up from reference TRBV5-8 and TRBJ1-6, is EAGVTQSPTHLIKTRGQQATLRCSPISGHTSVYWYQQALGLGLQFLLWYDEGEERNRGNFPPRFSGRQFPNYSSELNVNALELEDSALYLCASSFGGDNSPLHFGNGTRLTVT.

J is TRBJ1-4 and V is TRBV6-2 or TRBV6-3, with no clear D. Trimming removed 5 bases at V and 12 bases at J, with 16 bases between. The CDR3 contains 13 residues. Germline CDR1 is MNHEY and CDR2 is SVGEGT. The CDR3 loop reads CASSMDPREQLFF. CDR3 DNA: TGTGCCAGCAGTATGGACCCCCGGGAACAACTGTTTTTT.

This chain links TRBV29-1 with TRBJ2-7; D is ambiguous. The length of the CDR3 is 11 residues. Trimming stripped 2 bases from V and 4 bases from J, with 6 bases between. From germline, CDR1 is SQVTM and CDR2 ANQGSEA. The CDR3 DNA sequence: TGCAGCGTTGAAAACGGGTACGAGCAGTACTTC. Amino acid sequence: CSVENGYEQYF.

The chain is built from TRBV4-3 and TRBJ2-5; 8 nucleotides agree with TRBD1. V was clipped by 4 bases and J by 4 bases; unmatched bases: 8. The CDR3 is 15 residues long. Germline assignment: CDR1 LGHNA and CDR2 YSLEER. CDR3 in amino acids: CASSLDRGSLETQYF. The CDR3 bases are TGCGCCAGCAGCCTAGACAGGGGTTCTCTAGAGACCCAGTACTTC.

The chain links TRBV6-2 or TRBV6-3 to TRBJ1-5; D is unresolved. The CDR3 length is 15 residues. Germline V CDR1 and CDR2: MNHEY, SVGEGT. V lost 3 bases and J lost 9, with 18 bases in between. CDR3: CASSYLVGAPGPQHF. The CDR3 DNA sequence: TGTGCCAGCAGTTATCTGGTAGGCGCACCGGGGCCCCAGCATTTT.

V usage is TRBV2 and J usage is TRBJ2-5, with D hard to call. The CDR3 is 13 residues long. Germline CDR1 SNHLY, CDR2 FYNNEI. V was cut by 11 bases and J by 5 bases, with 18 bases left in between. Written as DNA, the CDR3 is TGTGCCTCGATGGGCGGAGAAGGGGAGACCCAGTACTTC. Translated, it gives CASMGGEGETQYF. Filled out from reference TRBV2 and TRBJ2-5, the complete variable domain reads EPEVTQTPSHQVTQMGQEVILRCVPISNHLYFYWYRQILGQKVEFLVSFYNNEISEKSEIFDDQFSVERPDGSNFTLKIRSTKLEDSAMYFCASMGGEGETQYFGPGTRLLVL.

This chain uses TRBV7-9 with TRBJ2-5; 7 nucleotides line up with TRBD1. From germline, CDR1 is SEHNR and CDR2 FQNEAQ (reference sequence). Germline trimming cut 6 bases from V and 5 bases from J; bases unmatched to any gene: 6. The CDR3 consists of 13 residues. The CDR3 reads CASSPGGLETQYF. Written as DNA, the CDR3 is TGTGCCAGCAGTCCAGGGGGTTTGGAGACCCAGTACTTC.

This clonotype was observed many times. J is TRBJ1-5 and V is TRBV12-3 or TRBV12-4, with 7 nucleotides matching TRBD1. The CDR3 has 15 residues. V was clipped by 0 bases and J by 4 bases; unmatched bases: 3. In DNA, the CDR3 is TGTGCCAGCAGTTTAGCAGGGGGCGGGAATCAGCCCCAGCATTTT. As protein: CASSLAGGGNQPQHF.

This clonotype was seen a few times. V and J are TRBV18 and TRBJ1-3; D perhaps matches TRBD1 (5 bases). Germline values: CDR1 KGHSH, CDR2 LQKENI. The CDR3 totals 16 residues. With 3 bases removed from V and 4 bases from J, the gap between germline ends came to 16 bases. The CDR3 loop reads CASSPLQAADGNTIYF. CDR3 in DNA: TGTGCCAGCTCACCTCTACAGGCCGCGGACGGAAACACCATATATTTT.

In this sample, this clonotype turned up a few times. The chain employs TRBV6-5 and TRBJ2-1; 7 bases match TRBD2. The CDR3 runs to 15 residues. Germline CDR1 reads MNHEY; CDR2 reads SVGAGI. Germline trimming cut 6 bases from V and 5 bases from J; bases unmatched to any gene: 10. The CDR3 spells CASRVHGSGNNEQFF. The CDR3 nucleotides read TGTGCCAGCAGGGTCCACGGGAGCGGGAACAATGAGCAGTTCTTC.

This clonotype showed up just a few times. The V and J genes are TRBV20-1 and TRBJ2-7; D uncertain. The CDR3 runs to 12 residues. Trimming removed 5 bases from V and 1 base from J, with 9 bases in between. CDR1 is DFQATT, CDR2 SNEGSKA, per germline (reference sequence). CDR3 sequence reads: CSARTVSYEQYF. In DNA form, the CDR3 reads TGCAGTGCTCGGACGGTTTCCTACGAGCAGTACTTC.

This clonotype was counted a few times. The J gene is TRBJ1-1, the V gene TRBV10-3; D is ambiguous. The length of the CDR3 is 13 residues. Trimming stripped 3 bases from V and 6 bases from J, with 11 bases between. Germline V gene data show CDR1 as ENHRY and CDR2 as SYGVKD. As DNA, the CDR3 is TGTGCCATCAGTGAACGGGGTAGTTCTGAAGCTTTCTTT. Encoded protein: CAISERGSSEAFF.

Here the CDR3 reads CASISLGTGAYEQYF. CDR3 coding DNA: TGTGCCAGCATTTCTCTGGGGACAGGGGCCTACGAGCAGTACTTC. The chain has TRBV28 and TRBJ2-7; TRBD1 agrees at 10 bases. Germline trimming cut 7 bases from V and 2 bases from J; bases unmatched to any gene: 8. The CDR3 is made up of 15 amino acids. Germline V gene data show CDR1 as MDHEN and CDR2 as SYDVKM.

This clonotype has just a few counts. This chain uses TRBV7-9 with TRBJ1-1; a possible D gene is TRBD1 (5 bases). Trimming removed 5 bases from V and 0 bases from J, with 13 bases in between. The CDR3 is made up of 15 amino acids. CDR1 SEHNR and CDR2 FQNEAQ come from the germline V gene (reference sequence). In nucleotides, the CDR3 is TGTGCCAGCAGCCTAAGGGACGGGATGAACACTGAAGCTTTCTTT. This translates into CASSLRDGMNTEAFF. Drawing the rest from reference TRBV7-9 and TRBJ1-1, the complete variable domain is DTGVSQNPRHKITKRGQNVTFRCDPISEHNRLYWYRQTLGQGPEFLTYFQNEAQLEKSRLLSDRFSAERPKGSFSTLEIQRTEQGDSAMYLCASSLRDGMNTEAFFGQGTRLTVV.

There are a few counts of this clonotype. The genes are TRBV25-1 and TRBJ2-2, with 11 bases matching TRBD1. The junction had 4 bases not matched to a gene; V was cut back by 6 bases and J by 4 bases. Per germline, CDR1 MGHDK and CDR2 SYGVNS. The CDR3 loop spans 15 amino acids. The CDR3, as DNA: TGTGCCAGCAGGGACAGGGGGCGCAGCACCGGGGAGCTGTTTTTT. It translates to CASRDRGRSTGELFF.

This clonotype came up many times. V is TRBV14 and J is TRBJ2-4; either TRBD1 or TRBD2 may fit D (5 bases each). The germline V and J ends were trimmed by 2 bases and 3 bases, with 17 bases remaining between them. From germline, CDR1 is SGHDN and CDR2 FVKESK. There are 17 residues in the CDR3. CDR3 nucleotides: TGTGCCAGCAGCCAACACCGGGGCTCGCGTGGCAAAAACATTCAGTACTTC. Protein product: CASSQHRGSRGKNIQYF.